The rows below give T cell receptor beta chains drawn from one sample of a study of blood T cell repertoires in COVID-19. Generated by immunoSEQ multiplex PCR, the TCRdb table keeps only in-frame clones and is missing some. In the table there are some 320,000 clones, 89% of which are singletons. Sequencing was done on a sample of PBMCs or T cells enriched from blood (not recorded which). These receptor sequences come from a woman between 50 and 59 years old who had been exposed to COVID-19. The CDR3 runs from the conserved cysteine through the conserved F or W.

V: TRBV2
J: TRBJ2-7
CDR3: CATDRVGYEQYF

V: TRBV29-1
J: TRBJ1-2
CDR3: CSVPSVGGSAYGYTF

V: TRBV5-5
J: TRBJ1-4
CDR3: CASSLVGGVIEKLFF

V: TRBV7-2
J: TRBJ1-6
CDR3: CASRPPRGAIGGSPLHF

V: TRBV10-3
J: TRBJ2-5
CDR3: CAITLLAGGQETQYF

V: TRBV7-9
J: TRBJ2-7
CDR3: CASSLRGGYEQYF

V: TRBV5-1
J: TRBJ2-7
CDR3: CASSLFPGQPEQYF

V: TRBV6-5
J: TRBJ2-1
CDR3: CASSYRGAGNEQFF

V: TRBV12-3/TRBV12-4
J: TRBJ1-2
CDR3: CASSSTGNYGYTF

V: TRBV5-1
J: TRBJ2-7
CDR3: CASSPRGLGGPGEQYF

V: TRBV27
J: TRBJ2-3
CDR3: CASKPPGGLPTDTQYF

V: TRBV5-5
J: TRBJ2-7
CDR3: CASTRTGDSYEQYF

V: TRBV7-2
J: TRBJ2-2
CDR3: CASSPGVSHAGELFF

V: TRBV19
J: TRBJ2-1
CDR3: CASTRTSGGLLNEQFF

V: TRBV10-3
J: TRBJ1-6
CDR3: CAISELPGQANNSPLHF

V: TRBV25-1
J: TRBJ2-5
CDR3: CASSVVTSGETQYF

V: TRBV28
J: TRBJ1-1
CDR3: CASRSSGGTEAFF

V: TRBV23-1
J: TRBJ1-2
CDR3: CASSQEVTGGDGYTF

V: TRBV19
J: TRBJ1-5
CDR3: CASRPSGQGDHQPQHF

V: TRBV2
J: TRBJ2-1
CDR3: CAGGAGWGEQFF

V: TRBV19
J: TRBJ1-1
CDR3: CASSIPLGTGNTEAFF

V: TRBV6-2/TRBV6-3
J: TRBJ2-1
CDR3: CASSYSLAGYNEQFF

V: TRBV18
J: TRBJ2-1
CDR3: CASSSPSGGPYEQFF

V: TRBV10-3
J: TRBJ2-3
CDR3: CAISMGGTDGGTRNTQYF

V: TRBV30
J: TRBJ1-1
CDR3: CAWSVGRMTEAFF

V: TRBV3-1/TRBV3-2
J: TRBJ1-2
CDR3: CASSWTGLNYGYTF

V: TRBV28
J: TRBJ1-4
CDR3: CASNQGARGEKLFF

V: TRBV11-2
J: TRBJ2-1
CDR3: CASSSGTGLFF

V: TRBV6-5
J: TRBJ2-2
CDR3: CASSNSGTGELFF

V: TRBV7-7
J: TRBJ2-2
CDR3: CASSATRDRGPTGELFF

V: TRBV5-1
J: TRBJ2-1
CDR3: CASSLTVNEQFF

V: TRBV6-5
J: TRBJ2-1
CDR3: CATNLGDRGFNEQFF

V: TRBV9
J: TRBJ2-5
CDR3: CASSSAGGEWETQYF

V: TRBV5-1
J: TRBJ2-3
CDR3: CASSIDRGPGDTQYF

V: TRBV27
J: TRBJ2-7
CDR3: CASSPLVASYEQYF

V: TRBV2
J: TRBJ2-6
CDR3: CASSAVSGGANVLTF

V: TRBV6-5
J: TRBJ2-7
CDR3: CASSYSRTETYEQYF

V: TRBV3-1/TRBV3-2
J: TRBJ2-5
CDR3: CASSQRGGAQETQYF

V: TRBV29-1
J: TRBJ1-1
CDR3: CSVGTGVRLSEAFF

V: TRBV4-1
J: TRBJ2-7
CDR3: CASSNFPGQGPYEQYF

V: TRBV15
J: TRBJ1-1
CDR3: CATSTQGDTEAFF

V: TRBV7-8
J: TRBJ2-1
CDR3: CASSPPSGWGQFF

V: TRBV28
J: TRBJ2-3
CDR3: CASSSASGLRTDTQYF

V: TRBV6-2/TRBV6-3
J: TRBJ1-5
CDR3: CASSYSGQGVPQHF

V: TRBV19
J: TRBJ2-7
CDR3: CASSGGGSLPSYEQYF

V: TRBV9
J: TRBJ2-3
CDR3: CASSVAGGSADTQYF

V: TRBV6-2/TRBV6-3
J: TRBJ2-7
CDR3: CASSFDRDRALYEQYF

V: TRBV19
J: TRBJ2-3
CDR3: CASTPPGLATDTQYF

V: TRBV5-1
J: TRBJ1-4
CDR3: CASSRTPLTALSEKLFF

V: TRBV6-5
J: TRBJ2-3
CDR3: CASAQGQVSDTQYF

V: TRBV29-1
J: TRBJ2-7
CDR3: CSVEQQGGAYEQYF

V: TRBV18
J: TRBJ2-3
CDR3: CASSLLAGGTDTQYF